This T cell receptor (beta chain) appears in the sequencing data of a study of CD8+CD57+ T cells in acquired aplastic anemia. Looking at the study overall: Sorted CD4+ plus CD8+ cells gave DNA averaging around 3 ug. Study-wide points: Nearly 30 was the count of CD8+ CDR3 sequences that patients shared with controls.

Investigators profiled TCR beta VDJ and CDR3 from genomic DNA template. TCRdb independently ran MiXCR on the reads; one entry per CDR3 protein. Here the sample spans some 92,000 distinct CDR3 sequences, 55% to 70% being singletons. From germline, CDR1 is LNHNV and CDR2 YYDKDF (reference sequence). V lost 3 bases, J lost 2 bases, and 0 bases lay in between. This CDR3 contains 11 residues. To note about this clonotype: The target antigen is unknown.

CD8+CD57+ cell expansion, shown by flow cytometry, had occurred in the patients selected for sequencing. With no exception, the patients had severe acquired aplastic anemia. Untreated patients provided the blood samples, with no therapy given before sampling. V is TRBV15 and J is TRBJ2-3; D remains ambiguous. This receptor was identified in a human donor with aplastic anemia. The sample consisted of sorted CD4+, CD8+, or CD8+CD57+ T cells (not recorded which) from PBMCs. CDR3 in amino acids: CATSSTDTQYF. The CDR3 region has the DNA TGTGCCACCAGCAGCACAGATACGCAGTATTTT.